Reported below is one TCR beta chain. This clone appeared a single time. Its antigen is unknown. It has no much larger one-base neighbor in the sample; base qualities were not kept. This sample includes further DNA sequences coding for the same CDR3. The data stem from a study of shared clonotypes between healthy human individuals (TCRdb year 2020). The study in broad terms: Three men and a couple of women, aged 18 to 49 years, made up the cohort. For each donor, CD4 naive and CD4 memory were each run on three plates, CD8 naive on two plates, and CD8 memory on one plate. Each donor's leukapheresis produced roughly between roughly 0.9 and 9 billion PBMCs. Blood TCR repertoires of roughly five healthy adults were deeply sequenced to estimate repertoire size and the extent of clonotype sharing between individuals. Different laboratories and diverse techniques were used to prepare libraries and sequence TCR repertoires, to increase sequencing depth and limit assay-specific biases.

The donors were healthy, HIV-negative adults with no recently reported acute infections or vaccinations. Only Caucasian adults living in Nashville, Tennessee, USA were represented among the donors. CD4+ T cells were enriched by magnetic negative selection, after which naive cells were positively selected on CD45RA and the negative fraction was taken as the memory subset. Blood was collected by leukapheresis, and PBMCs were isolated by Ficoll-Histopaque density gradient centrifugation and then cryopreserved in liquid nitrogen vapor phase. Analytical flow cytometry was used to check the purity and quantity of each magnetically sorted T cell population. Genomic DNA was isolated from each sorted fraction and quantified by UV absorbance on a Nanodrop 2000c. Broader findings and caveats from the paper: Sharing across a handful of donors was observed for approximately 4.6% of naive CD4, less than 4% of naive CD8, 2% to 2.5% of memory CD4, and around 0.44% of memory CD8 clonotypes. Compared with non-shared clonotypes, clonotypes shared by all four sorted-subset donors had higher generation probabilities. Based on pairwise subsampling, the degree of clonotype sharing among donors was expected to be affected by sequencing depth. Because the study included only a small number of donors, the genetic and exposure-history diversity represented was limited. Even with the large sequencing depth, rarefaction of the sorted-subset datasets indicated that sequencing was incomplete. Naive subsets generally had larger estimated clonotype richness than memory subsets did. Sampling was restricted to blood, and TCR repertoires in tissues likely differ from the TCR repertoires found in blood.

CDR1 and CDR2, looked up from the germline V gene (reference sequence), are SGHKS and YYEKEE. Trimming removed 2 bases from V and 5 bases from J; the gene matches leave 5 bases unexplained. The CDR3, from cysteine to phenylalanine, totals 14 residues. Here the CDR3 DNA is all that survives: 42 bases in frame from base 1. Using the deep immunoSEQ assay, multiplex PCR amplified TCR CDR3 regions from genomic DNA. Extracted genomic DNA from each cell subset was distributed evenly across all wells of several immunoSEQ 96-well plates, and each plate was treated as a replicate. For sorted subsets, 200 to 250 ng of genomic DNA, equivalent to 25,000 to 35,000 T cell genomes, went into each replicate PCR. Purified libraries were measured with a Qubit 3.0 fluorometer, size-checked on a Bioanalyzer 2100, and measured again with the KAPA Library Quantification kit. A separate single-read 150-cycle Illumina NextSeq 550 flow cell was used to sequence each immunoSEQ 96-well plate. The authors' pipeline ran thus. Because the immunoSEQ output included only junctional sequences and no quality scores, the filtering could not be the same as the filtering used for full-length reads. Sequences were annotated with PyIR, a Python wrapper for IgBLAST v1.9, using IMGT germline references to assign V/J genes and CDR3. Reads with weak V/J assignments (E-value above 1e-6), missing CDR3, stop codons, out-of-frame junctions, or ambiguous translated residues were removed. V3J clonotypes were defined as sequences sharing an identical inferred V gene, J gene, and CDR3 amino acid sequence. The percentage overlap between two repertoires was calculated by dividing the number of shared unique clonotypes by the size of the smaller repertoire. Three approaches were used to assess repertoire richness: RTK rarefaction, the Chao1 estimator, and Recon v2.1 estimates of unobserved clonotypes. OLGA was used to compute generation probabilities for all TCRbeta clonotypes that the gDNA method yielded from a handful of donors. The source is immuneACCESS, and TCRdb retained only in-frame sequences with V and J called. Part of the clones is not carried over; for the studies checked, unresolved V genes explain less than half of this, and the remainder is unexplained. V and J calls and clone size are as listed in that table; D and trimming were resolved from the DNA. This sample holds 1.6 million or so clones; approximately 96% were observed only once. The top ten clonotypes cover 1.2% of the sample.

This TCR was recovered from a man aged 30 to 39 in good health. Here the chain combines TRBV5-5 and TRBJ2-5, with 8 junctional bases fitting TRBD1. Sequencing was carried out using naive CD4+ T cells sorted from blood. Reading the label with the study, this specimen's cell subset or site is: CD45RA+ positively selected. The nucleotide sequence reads TGTGCCAGCAGCTTAGGACAGGGCGGGGAGACCCAGTACTTC. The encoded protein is CASSLGQGGETQYF. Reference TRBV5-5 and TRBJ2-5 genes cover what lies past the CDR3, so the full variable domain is DAGVTQSPTHLIKTRGQQVTLRCSPISGHKSVSWYQQVLGQGPQFIFQYYEKEERGRGNFPDRFSARQFPNYSSELNVNALLLGDSALYLCASSLGQGGETQYFGPGTRLLVL.